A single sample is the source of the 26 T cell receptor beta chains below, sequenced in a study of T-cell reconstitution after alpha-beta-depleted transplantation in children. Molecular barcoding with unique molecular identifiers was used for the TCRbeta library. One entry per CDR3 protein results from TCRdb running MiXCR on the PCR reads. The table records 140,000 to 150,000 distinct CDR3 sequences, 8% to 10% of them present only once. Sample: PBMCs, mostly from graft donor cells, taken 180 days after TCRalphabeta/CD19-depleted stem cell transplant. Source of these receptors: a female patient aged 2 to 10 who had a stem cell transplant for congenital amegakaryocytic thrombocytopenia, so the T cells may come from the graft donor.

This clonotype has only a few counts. In DNA form, the CDR3 reads TGTGCCACCAGTGAGTCGGGGGACTATGGCTACACCTTC. This codes for CATSESGDYGYTF. V and J are TRBV24-1 and TRBJ1-2; possible D gene TRBD1, 5 bases. Per germline, CDR1 KGHDR and CDR2 SFDVKD. V was clipped by 4 bases and J by 3 bases, with 8 bases between them. The CDR3 length is 13 residues.

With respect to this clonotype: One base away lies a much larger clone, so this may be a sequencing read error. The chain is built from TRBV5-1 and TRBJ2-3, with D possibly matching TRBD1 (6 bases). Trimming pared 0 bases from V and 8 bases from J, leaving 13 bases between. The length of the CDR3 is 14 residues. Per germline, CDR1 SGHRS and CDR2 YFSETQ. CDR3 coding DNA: TGCGCCAGCAGCTTGGGGACAGTTAGAGCTACGCAGTATTTT. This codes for CASSLGTVRATQYF.

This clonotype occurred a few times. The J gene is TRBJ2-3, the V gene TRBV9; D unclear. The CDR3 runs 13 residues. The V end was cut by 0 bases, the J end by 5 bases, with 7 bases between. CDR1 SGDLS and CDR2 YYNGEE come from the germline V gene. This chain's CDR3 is CASSVDRVDTQYF. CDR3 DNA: TGTGCCAGCAGCGTAGATAGAGTAGATACGCAGTATTTT. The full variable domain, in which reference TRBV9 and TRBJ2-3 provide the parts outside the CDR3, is DSGVTQTPKHLITATGQRVTLRCSPRSGDLSVYWYQQSLDQGLQFLIQYYNGEERAKGNILERFSAQQFPDLHSELNLSSLELGDSALYFCASSVDRVDTQYFGPGTRLTVL.

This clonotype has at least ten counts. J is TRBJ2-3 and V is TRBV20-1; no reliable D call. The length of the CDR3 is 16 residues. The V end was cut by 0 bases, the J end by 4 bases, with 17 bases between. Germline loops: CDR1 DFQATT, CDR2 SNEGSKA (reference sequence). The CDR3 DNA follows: TGCAGTGCTAGAGATTATACGAGACGCGGCTCAGATACGCAGTATTTT. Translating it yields CSARDYTRRGSDTQYF.

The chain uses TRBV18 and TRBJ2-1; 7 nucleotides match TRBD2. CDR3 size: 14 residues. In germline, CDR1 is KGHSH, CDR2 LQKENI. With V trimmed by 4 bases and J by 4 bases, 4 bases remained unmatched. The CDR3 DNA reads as TGTGCCAGCTCACAGTCGCGGGAGTACAATGAGCAGTTCTTC. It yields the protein CASSQSREYNEQFF.

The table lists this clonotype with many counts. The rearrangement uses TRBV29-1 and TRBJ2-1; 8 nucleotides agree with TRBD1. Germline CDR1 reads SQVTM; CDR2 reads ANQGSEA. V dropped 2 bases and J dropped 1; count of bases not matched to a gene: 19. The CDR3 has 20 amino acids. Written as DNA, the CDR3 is TGCAGCGTTGAATTCGACCAAACCCAGGGGGCGCAGGGTTCCTACAATGAGCAGTTCTTC. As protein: CSVEFDQTQGAQGSYNEQFF.

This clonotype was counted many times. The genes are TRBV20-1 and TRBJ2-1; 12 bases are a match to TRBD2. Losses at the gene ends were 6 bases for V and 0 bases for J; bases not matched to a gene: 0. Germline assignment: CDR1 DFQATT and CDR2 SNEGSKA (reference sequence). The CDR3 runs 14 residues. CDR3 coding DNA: TGCAGTGCGACTAGCGGGAGCTCCTACAATGAGCAGTTCTTC. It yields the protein CSATSGSSYNEQFF.

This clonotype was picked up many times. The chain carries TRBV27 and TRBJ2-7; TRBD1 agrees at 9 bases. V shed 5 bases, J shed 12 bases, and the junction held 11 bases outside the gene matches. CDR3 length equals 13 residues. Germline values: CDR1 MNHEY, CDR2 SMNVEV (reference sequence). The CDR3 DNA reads TGTGCCAGCAGTCCAAGGACAGGGGCGGGTTTGTACTTC. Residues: CASSPRTGAGLYF.

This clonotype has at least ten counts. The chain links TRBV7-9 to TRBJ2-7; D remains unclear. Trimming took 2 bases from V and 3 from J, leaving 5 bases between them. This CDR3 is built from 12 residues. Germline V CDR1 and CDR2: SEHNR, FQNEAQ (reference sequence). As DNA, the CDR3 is TGTGCCAGCAGCTTACGCGACTACGAGCAGTACTTC. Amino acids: CASSLRDYEQYF.

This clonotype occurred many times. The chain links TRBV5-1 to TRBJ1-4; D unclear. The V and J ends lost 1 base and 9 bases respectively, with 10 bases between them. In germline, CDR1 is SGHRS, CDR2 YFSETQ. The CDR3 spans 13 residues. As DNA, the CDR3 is TGCGCCAGCAGCTTGCCATCTGGGAAAAAACTGTTTTTT. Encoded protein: CASSLPSGKKLFF.

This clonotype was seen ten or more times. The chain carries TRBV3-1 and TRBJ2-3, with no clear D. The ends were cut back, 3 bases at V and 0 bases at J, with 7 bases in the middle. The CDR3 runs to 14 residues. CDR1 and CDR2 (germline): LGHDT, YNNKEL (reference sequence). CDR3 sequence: CASSQIVSTDTQYF. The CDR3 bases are TGTGCCAGCAGCCAGATTGTTAGCACAGATACGCAGTATTTT.

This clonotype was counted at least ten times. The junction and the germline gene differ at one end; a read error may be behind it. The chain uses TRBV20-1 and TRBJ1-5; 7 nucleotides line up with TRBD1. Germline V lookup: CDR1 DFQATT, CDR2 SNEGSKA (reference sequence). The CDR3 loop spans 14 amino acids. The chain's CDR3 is CSATFQGGNQPQHF. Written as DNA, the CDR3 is TGCAGCGCTACATTCCAGGGGGGGAATCAGCCCCAGCATTTT.

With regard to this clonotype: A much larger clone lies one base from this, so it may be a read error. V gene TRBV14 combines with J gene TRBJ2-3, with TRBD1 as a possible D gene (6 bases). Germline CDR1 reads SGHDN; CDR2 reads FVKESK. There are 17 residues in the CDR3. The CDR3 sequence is CGSSQDWDTTGTDTQYF. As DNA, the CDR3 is TGTGGCAGCAGCCAAGACTGGGACACCACTGGCACAGATACGCAGTATTTT.

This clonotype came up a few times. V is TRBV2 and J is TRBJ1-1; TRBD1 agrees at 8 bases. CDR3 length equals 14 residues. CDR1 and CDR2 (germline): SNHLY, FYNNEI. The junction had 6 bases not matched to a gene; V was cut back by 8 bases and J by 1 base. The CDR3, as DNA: TGTGCCAGCCATCGGACAGGGAAGAACACTGAAGCTTTCTTT. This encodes CASHRTGKNTEAFF.

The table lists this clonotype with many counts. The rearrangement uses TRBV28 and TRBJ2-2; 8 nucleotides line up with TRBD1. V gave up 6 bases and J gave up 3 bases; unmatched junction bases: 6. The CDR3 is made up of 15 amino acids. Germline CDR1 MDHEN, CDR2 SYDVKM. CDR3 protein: CASRPGQAYTGELFF. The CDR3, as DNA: TGTGCCAGCAGGCCGGGACAGGCGTACACCGGGGAGCTGTTTTTT.

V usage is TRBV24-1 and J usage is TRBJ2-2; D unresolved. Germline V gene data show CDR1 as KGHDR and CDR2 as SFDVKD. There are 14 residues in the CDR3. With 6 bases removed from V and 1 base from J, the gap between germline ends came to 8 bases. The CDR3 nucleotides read TGTGCCACCAGTAGCGCCCGGAACACCGGGGAGCTGTTTTTT. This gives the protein CATSSARNTGELFF.

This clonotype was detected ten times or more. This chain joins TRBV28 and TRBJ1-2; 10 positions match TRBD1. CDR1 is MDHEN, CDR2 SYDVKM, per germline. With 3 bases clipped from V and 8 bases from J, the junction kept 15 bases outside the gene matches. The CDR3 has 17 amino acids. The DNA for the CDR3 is TGTGCCAGCAGTTTCCCCGGGACGACAGGGGGCTGGATCGGCTACACCTTC. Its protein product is CASSFPGTTGGWIGYTF.

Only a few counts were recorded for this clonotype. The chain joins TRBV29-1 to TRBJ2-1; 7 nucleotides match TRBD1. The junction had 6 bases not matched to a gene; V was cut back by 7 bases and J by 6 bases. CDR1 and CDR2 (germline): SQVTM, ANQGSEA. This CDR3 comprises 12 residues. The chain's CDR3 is CSAATGFNEQFF. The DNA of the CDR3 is TGCAGCGCTGCGACAGGGTTCAATGAGCAGTTCTTC.

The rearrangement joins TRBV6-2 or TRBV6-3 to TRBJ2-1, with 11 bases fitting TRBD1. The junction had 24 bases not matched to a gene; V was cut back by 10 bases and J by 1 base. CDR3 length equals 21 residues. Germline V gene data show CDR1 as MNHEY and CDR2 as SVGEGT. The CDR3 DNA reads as TGTGCCACCCGCAGGACAGGGGGCTTCAAAGCGGGAGAGGGGTCCTACAATGAGCAGTTCTTC. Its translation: CATRRTGGFKAGEGSYNEQFF.

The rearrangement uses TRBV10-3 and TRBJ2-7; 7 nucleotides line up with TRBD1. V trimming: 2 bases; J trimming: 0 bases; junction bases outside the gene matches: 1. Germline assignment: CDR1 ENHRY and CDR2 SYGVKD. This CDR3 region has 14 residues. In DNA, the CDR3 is TGTGCCATCAGTGAGGACAGGGCCTCCTACGAGCAGTACTTC. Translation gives CAISEDRASYEQYF.

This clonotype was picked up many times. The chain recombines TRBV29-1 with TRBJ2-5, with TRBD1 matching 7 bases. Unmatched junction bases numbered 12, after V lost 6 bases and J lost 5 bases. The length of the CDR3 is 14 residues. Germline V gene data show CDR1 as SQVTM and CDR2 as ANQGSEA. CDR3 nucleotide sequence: TGCAGCGTAGCGCCCGGGACAGCCGGGGAGACCCAGTACTTC. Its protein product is CSVAPGTAGETQYF.

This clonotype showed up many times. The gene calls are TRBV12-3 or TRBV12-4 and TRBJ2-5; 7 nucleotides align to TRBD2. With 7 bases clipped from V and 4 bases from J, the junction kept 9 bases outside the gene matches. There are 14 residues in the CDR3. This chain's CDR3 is CASTQAGLVETQYF. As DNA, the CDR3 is TGTGCCAGCACCCAAGCGGGGCTCGTAGAGACCCAGTACTTC.

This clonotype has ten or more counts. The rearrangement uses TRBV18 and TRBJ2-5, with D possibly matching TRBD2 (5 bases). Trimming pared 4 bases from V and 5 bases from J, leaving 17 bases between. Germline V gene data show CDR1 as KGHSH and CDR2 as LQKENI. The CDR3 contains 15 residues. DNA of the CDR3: TGTGCCAGCTCACTTCTCTCAGCCGGCGGGGAGACCCAGTACTTC. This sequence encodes CASSLLSAGGETQYF.

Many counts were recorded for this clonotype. This chain's CDR3 is CASSLAPRGDYEQYF. In nucleotides, the CDR3 is TGCGCCAGCAGCTTGGCTCCCAGGGGGGACTACGAGCAGTACTTC. The chain has TRBV5-1 and TRBJ2-7, with D perhaps TRBD1 (7 bases). Trimming removed 0 bases from V and 3 bases from J, with 13 bases in between. The CDR3 has 15 amino acids. CDR1 and CDR2 (germline): SGHRS, YFSETQ.

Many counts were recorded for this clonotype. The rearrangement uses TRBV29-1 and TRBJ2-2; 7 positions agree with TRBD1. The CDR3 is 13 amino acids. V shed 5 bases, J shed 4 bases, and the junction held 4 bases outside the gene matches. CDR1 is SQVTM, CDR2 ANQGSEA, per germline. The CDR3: CSVYRGRTGELFF. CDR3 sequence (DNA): TGCAGCGTTTACAGGGGTCGCACCGGGGAGCTGTTTTTT.

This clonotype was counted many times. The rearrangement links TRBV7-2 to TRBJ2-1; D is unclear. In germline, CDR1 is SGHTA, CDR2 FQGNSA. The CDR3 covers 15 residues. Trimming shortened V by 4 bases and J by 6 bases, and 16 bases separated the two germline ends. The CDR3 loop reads CASSSQGRRTNEQFF. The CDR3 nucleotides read TGTGCCAGCAGCTCCCAAGGTAGACGAACCAATGAGCAGTTCTTC.